This T cell receptor (beta chain) was observed in a study of T-cell reconstitution after alpha-beta-depleted transplantation in children. Findings and caveats of the study: By about two months after transplant, alpha-beta T cells reportedly arose from several hundred graft clones that had expanded.

The authors prepared the TCRbeta library with unique molecular identifiers. TCRdb called the PCR reads again in MiXCR, with one record for every CDR3 protein. This table holds some 190,000 distinct CDR3 sequences, over 8.5% found once. There are 16 residues in the CDR3. V was pared by 4 bases and J by 4 bases, with 10 bases of the junction left unmatched. Germline-derived CDR1 and CDR2 are LGHDT and YNNKEL (reference sequence). This clonotype was counted ten times or more. The target antigen is unknown. Source: PBMCs, taken before TCRalphabeta/CD19-depleted stem cell transplant. The origin of this receptor is a boy aged 2-9 years with acute myeloid leukemia, due to receive a stem cell transplant. The rearrangement joins TRBV3-1 to TRBJ2-1; 7 bases map to TRBD1. The CDR3 is CASSRQTGISYNEQFF. DNA for the CDR3: TGTGCCAGCAGCCGGCAGACAGGGATATCTTACAATGAGCAGTTCTTC.